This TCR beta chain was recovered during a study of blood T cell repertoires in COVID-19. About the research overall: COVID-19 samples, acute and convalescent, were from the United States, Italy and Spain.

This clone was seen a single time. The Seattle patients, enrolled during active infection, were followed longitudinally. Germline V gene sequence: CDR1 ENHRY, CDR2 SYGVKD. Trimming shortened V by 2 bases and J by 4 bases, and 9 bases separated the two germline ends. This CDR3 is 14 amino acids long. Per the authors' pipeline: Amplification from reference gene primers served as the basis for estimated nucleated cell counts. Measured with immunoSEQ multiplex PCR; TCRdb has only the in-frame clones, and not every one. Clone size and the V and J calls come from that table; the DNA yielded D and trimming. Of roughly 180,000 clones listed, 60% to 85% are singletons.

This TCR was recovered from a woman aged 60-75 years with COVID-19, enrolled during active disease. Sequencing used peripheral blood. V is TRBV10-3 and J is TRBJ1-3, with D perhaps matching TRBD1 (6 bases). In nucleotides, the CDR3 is TGTGCCATCAGTGAGACAGGGAACGGAAACACCATATATTTT. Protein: CAISETGNGNTIYF.